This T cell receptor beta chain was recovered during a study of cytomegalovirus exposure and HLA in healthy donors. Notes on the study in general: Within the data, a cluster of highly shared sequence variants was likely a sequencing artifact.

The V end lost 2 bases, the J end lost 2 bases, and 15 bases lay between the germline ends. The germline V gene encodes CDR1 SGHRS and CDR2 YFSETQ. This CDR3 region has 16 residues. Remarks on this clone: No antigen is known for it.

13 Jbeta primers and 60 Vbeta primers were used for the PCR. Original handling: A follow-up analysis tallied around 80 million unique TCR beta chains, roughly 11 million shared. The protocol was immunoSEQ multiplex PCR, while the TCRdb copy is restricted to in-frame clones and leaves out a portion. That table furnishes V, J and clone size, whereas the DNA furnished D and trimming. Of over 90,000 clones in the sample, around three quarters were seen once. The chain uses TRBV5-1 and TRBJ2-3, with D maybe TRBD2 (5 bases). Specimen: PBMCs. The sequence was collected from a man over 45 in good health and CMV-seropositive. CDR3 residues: CASSLETTGLTDTQYF. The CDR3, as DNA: TGCGCCAGCAGCTTAGAGACTACCGGACTCACAGATACGCAGTATTTT. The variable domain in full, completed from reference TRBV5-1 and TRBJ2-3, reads KAGVTQTPRYLIKTRGQQVTLSCSPISGHRSVSWYQQTPGQGLQFLFEYFSETQRNKGNFPGRFSGRQFSNSRSEMNVSTLELGDSALYLCASSLETTGLTDTQYFGPGTRLTVL.